This entry features one TCR beta chain sequence. No antigen is known for it. This entry is derived from a study of T cells in Graves' hyperthyroidism and ophthalmopathy. Whole-study findings and limits: Blood held most thyroid clonotypes expanded above 0.001 frequency.

V was clipped by 4 bases and J by 5 bases; unmatched bases: 2. Germline CDR1 reads SGHTA; CDR2 reads FQGTGA. The CDR3 is made up of 13 amino acids. Authors of the study amplified TCR beta CDR3 regions from RNA transcripts. In the first-round RT-PCR of the TCR CDR3, the HTBI primer set was used. TCRdb re-called the multiplex PCR reads through MiXCR, storing one row per CDR3 protein. The table has hundreds of thousands of distinct CDR3 sequences, about 16% seen once. The specimen sequenced was blood. The V call is TRBV7-3, the J call TRBJ2-7; the match to TRBD1 covers 10 bases. The clonotype was recovered from a woman in her thirties or forties with Graves' ophthalmopathy. The CDR3 sequence: CASSSDRGNEQYF. The CDR3 region has the DNA TGTGCCAGCAGCTCGGACAGGGGGAACGAGCAGTACTTC.